This T cell receptor beta chain was captured by sequencing in a study of shared clonotypes between healthy human individuals. Study context: Donors were a couple of women and a few men aged 18 to 49.

The assay used deep level. Measured with immunoSEQ multiplex PCR; TCRdb has only the in-frame clones, and not every one. Seen here are about 560,000 clones, 70% to 80% observed once, and the top ten hold about 12%. CDR3 size: 12 residues. V was clipped by 3 bases and J by 5 bases, with 6 bases between them. Germline V gives CDR1 ENHRY, CDR2 SYGVKD. The gene calls are TRBV10-3 and TRBJ2-3; D not certain. Sequencing used PBMCs. The clonotype was recovered from a woman aged 40 to 50 in good health. Some clones in this sample may be carry-over from other donors' samples. The CDR3 sequence: CAISEFGDTQYF. CDR3 nucleotide sequence: TGTGCCATCAGTGAATTCGGAGATACGCAGTATTTT.